A selection of T cell receptor beta chains follows, all from one sample in a study of metastatic and nonmetastatic thyroid tumors. MiXCR re-clonotyped the PCR reads for TCRdb. The profile covers about 43,000 clones, with 3% to 3.5% appearing a single time and approximately 9.6% taken by the ten largest. Sequenced: blood. The receptors were gathered from a female donor with papillary thyroid cancer or a benign thyroid nodule (not recorded which). Some clones in this sample may be carry-over from other donors' samples. Each CDR3 is given with its conserved first and last residue. The D gene is left open where the match is weak. Clone size, where shown, is once, few, many, or a class for clones that have expanded.

d_gene	abundance	j_gene	v_gene	CDR3nt	CDR3aa
.	many	TRBJ2-1	TRBV29-1	TGCAGCGTAGGTGACAGGATTCTCAATGAGCAGTTCTTC	CSVGDRILNEQFF
TRBD1	many	TRBJ2-3	TRBV14	TGTGCCAGCAGCCAAGTGGGGACAGGCCCAGATACGCAGTATTTT	CASSQVGTGPDTQYF
TRBD1	many	TRBJ2-3	TRBV12-3/TRBV12-4	TGTGCCAGCAGTCAACAGGGGGCGCGTCCAGATACGCAGTATTTT	CASSQQGARPDTQYF
.	many	TRBJ2-5	TRBV5-1	TGCGCCAGCAGCTTGCGGGGCCAAGAGACCCAGTACTTC	CASSLRGQETQYF
.	many	TRBJ2-1	TRBV24-1	TGTGCCACCAGTGATTTGTACAATGAGCAGTTCTTC	CATSDLYNEQFF
TRBD1	.	TRBJ2-1	TRBV5-1	TGCGCCAGCAGCCCGACAGGGGCTGAGCAGTTCTTC	CASSPTGAEQFF
TRBD2	many	TRBJ2-1	TRBV12-3/TRBV12-4	TGTGCCAGCATCACTAGCGGGAGGGCCAATAATGAGCAGTTCTTC	CASITSGRANNEQFF
TRBD2	few	TRBJ2-1	TRBV6-5	TGTGCCAGCAGTTACCCAGGGACTAGCTTAGCCTACAATGAGCAGTTCTTC	CASSYPGTSLAYNEQFF
TRBD1	.	TRBJ1-1	TRBV19	TGTGCCAGTAAGTCGGGACAGGGCTTCGCTGAAGCTTTCTTT	CASKSGQGFAEAFF
TRBD1	few	TRBJ2-7	TRBV6-1	TGTGCCAGCAGTGAAACCGGGACAGGGTCCCACGAGCAGTACTTC	CASSETGTGSHEQYF
.	.	TRBJ1-2	TRBV6-1	TGTGCCAGCAGTGAAGTCAACAGCCCCTTCGACTATGGCTACACCTTC	CASSEVNSPFDYGYTF
.	many	TRBJ2-5	TRBV19	TGTGCCAGTAGTGGGGCCCTCCAAGAGACCCAGTACTTC	CASSGALQETQYF
.	.	TRBJ2-7	TRBV15	TGTGCCACCAGCAGGGACAGAACCTACGAGCAGTACTTC	CATSRDRTYEQYF
.	few	TRBJ1-1	TRBV6-1	TGTGCCAGCAGTCGTGCTCCCAACGCTGAAGCTTTCTTT	CASSRAPNAEAFF
.	many	TRBJ2-7	TRBV7-8	TGTGCCAGCAGCCCTCTAGGGGACGAGCAGTACTTC	CASSPLGDEQYF
TRBD1	many	TRBJ2-3	TRBV5-4	TGTGCCAGCAGCAGGGGGCCTACAGATACGCAGTATTTT	CASSRGPTDTQYF
.	many	TRBJ1-4	TRBV12-3/TRBV12-4	TGTGCCAGCAGTCGGGGGGGACCGATGGGTGAAAAACTGTTTTTT	CASSRGGPMGEKLFF
TRBD1	many	TRBJ2-2	TRBV5-1	TGCGCCAGCGAGGGGACAGGGCGGAACACCGGGGAGCTGTTTTTT	CASEGTGRNTGELFF
TRBD2	few	TRBJ2-1	TRBV20-1	TGCAGTGCTAGAGACTTGAGTGGGACTAGCGGTTACAATGAGCAGTTCTTC	CSARDLSGTSGYNEQFF
.	.	TRBJ2-2	TRBV28	TGTGCCAGCAGTTTTGGGGGGGCAGGGGGCTTCACCGGGGAGCTGTTTTTT	CASSFGGAGGFTGELFF